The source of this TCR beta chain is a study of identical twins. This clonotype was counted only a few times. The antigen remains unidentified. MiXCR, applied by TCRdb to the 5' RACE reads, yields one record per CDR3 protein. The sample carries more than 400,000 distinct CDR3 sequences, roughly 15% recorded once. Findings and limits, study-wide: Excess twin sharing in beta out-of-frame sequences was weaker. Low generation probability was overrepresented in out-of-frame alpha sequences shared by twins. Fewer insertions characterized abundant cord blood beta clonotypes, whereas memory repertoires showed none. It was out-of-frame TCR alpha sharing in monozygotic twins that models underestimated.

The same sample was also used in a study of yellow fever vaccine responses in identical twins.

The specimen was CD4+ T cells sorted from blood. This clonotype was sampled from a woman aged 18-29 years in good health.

The DNA for the CDR3 is TGTGCCAGCAGACCGGTTGGGGGACTCGGCTATGGCTACACCTTC. Its translation is CASRPVGGLGYGYTF. V usage is TRBV12-3 or TRBV12-4 and J usage is TRBJ1-2, with D perhaps matching TRBD1 (5 bases). This CDR3 has 15 amino acids. The ends were cut back, 6 bases at V and 4 bases at J, with 18 bases in the middle.